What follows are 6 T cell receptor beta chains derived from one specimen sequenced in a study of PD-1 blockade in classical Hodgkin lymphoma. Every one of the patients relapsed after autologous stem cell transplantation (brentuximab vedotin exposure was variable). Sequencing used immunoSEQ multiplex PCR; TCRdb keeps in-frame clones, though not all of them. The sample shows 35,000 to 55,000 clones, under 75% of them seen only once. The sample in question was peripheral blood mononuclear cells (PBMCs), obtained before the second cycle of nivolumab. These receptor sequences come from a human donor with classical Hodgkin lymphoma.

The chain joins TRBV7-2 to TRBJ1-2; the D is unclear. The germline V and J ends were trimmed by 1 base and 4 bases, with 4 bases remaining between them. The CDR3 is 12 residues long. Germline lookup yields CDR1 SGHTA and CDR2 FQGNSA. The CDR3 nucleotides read TGTGCCAGCAGCTTAGGCGGCTATGGCTACACCTTC. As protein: CASSLGGYGYTF.

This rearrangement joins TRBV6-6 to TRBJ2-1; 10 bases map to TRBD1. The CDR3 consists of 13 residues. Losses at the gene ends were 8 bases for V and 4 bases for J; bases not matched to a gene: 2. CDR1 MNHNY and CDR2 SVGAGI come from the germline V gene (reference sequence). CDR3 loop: CASWGQGYNEQFF. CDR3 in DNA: TGTGCCAGCTGGGGACAGGGGTACAATGAGCAGTTCTTC.

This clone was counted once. The CDR3 DNA sequence: TGTGCCAGCAGCTCCTACGACAGGATGAACACTGAAGCTTTCTTT. Protein: CASSSYDRMNTEAFF. The chain combines TRBV7-9 with TRBJ1-1, with D tentatively TRBD1 (6 bases). The CDR3 is made up of 15 amino acids. V was pared by 4 bases and J by 0 bases, with 12 bases between. CDR1 and CDR2 (germline): SEHNR, FQNEAQ (reference sequence).

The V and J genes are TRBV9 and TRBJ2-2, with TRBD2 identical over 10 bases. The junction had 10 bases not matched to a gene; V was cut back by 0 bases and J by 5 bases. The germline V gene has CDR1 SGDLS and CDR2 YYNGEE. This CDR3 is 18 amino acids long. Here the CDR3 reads CASSVEPSGSLGTGELFF. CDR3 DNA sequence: TGTGCCAGCAGCGTAGAGCCTAGCGGGAGCCTCGGGACCGGGGAGCTGTTTTTT.

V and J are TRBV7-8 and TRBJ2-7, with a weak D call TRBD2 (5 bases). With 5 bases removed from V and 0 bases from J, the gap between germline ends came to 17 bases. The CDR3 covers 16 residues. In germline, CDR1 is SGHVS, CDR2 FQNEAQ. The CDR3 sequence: CASSPLGMAFSYEQYF. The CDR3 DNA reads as TGTGCCAGCAGCCCCCTCGGGATGGCGTTCTCCTACGAGCAGTACTTC.

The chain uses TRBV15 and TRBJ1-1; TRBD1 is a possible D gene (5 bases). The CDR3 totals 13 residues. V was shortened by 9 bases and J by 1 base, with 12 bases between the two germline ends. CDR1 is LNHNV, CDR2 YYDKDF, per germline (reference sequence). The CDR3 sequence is CATSVGGNTEAFF. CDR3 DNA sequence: TGTGCCACGAGCGTCGGGGGGAACACTGAAGCTTTCTTT.